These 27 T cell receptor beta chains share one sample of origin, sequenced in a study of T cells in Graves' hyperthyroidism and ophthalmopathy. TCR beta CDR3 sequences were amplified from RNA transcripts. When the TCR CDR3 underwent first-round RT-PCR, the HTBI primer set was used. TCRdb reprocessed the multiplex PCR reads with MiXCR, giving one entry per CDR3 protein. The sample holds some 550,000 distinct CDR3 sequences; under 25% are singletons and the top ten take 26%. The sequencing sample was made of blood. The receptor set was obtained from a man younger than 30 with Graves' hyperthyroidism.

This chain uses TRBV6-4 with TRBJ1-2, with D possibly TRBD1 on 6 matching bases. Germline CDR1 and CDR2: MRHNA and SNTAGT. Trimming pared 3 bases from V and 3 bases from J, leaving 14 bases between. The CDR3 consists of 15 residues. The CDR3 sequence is CASSDRAGGHYGYTF. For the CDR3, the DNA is TGTGCCAGCAGTGATAGGGCCGGGGGGCACTATGGCTACACCTTC.

The DNA of the CDR3 is TGTGCCAGCACCGTCCCACCAGCAGGGACGAACACTGAAGCTTTCTTT. Its protein product is CASTVPPAGTNTEAFF. The chain couples TRBV6-1 to TRBJ1-1; weak D call: TRBD1 (5 bases). The CDR3 is made up of 16 amino acids. The V end lost 7 bases, the J end lost 1 base, and 19 bases lay between the germline ends. The germline V gene encodes CDR1 MNHNS and CDR2 SASEGT.

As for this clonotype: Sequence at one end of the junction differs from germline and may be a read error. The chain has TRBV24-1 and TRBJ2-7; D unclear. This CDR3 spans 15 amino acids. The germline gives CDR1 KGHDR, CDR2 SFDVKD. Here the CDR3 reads CATSDSGVKPYDQYF. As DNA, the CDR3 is TGTGCCACCAGTGATTCTGGGGTAAAACCCTACGATCAGTACTTC.

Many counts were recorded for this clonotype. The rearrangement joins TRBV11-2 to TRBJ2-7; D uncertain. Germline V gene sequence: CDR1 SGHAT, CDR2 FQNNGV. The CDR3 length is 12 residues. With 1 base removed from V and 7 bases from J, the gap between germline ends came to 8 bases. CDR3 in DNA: TGTGCCAGCAGCTTAGCAGGTGGTGAGCAGTACTTC. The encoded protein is CASSLAGGEQYF.

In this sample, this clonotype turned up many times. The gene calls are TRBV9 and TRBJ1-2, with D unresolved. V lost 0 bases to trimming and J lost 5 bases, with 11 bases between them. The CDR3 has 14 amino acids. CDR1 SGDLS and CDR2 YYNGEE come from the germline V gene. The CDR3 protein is CASSVEAENYGYTF. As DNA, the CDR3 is TGTGCCAGCAGCGTAGAGGCAGAGAATTATGGCTACACCTTC.

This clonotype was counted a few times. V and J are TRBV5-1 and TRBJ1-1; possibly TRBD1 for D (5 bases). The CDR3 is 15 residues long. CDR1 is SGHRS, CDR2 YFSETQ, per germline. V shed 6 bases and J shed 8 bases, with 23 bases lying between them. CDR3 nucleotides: TGCGCCAGCACCCTCTGGGACCCGGGTAGAGGGGAAGCTTTCTTT. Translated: CASTLWDPGRGEAFF.

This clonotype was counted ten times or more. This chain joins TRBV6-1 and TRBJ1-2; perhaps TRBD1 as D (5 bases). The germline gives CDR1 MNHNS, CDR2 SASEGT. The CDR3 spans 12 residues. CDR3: CAAGQGNYGYTF. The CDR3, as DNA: TGTGCGGCCGGCCAGGGCAACTATGGCTACACCTTC.

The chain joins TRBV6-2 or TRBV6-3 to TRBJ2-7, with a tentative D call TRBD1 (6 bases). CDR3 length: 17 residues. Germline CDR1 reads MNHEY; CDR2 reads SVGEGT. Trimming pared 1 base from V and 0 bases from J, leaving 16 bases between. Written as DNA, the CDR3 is TGTGCCAGCAGTTACTTTCCTCGACAGGTGAGCTCCTACGAGCAGTACTTC. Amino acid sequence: CASSYFPRQVSSYEQYF.

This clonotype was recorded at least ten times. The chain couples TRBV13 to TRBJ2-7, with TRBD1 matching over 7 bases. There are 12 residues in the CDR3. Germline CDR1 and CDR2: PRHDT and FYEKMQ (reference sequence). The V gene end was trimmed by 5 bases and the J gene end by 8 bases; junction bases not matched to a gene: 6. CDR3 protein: CASSASGGKQYF. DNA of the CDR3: TGTGCCAGCAGCGCCTCAGGGGGTAAGCAGTACTTC. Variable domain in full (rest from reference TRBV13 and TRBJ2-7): AAGVIQSPRHLIKEKRETATLKCYPIPRHDTVYWYQQGPGQDPQFLISFYEKMQSDKGSIPDRFSAQQFSDYHSELNMSSLELGDSALYFCASSASGGKQYFGPGTRLTVT.

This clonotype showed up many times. The CDR3 DNA reads TGCGCCAGCTGGTCCAGCCCGGGACTAGCGGACAAAAAAAACATTCAGTACTTC. Translation: CASWSSPGLADKKNIQYF. The chain joins TRBV5-1 to TRBJ2-4; 11 nucleotides agree with TRBD2. Germline values: CDR1 SGHRS, CDR2 YFSETQ. The J segment lost 4 bases and the V segment lost 7 bases, leaving 16 bases of the junction unmatched. The CDR3 length is 18 residues. The full variable domain, its missing parts supplied by reference TRBV5-1 and TRBJ2-4, is KAGVTQTPRYLIKTRGQQVTLSCSPISGHRSVSWYQQTPGQGLQFLFEYFSETQRNKGNFPGRFSGRQFSNSRSEMNVSTLELGDSALYLCASWSSPGLADKKNIQYFGAGTRLSVL.

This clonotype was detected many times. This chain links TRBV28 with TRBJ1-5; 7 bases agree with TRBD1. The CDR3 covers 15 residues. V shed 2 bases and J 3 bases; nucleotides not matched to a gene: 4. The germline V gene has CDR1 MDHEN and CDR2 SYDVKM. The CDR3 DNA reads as TGTGCCAGCAGTTTAGTCAGGGGGATCAATCAGCCCCAGCATTTT. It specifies CASSLVRGINQPQHF.

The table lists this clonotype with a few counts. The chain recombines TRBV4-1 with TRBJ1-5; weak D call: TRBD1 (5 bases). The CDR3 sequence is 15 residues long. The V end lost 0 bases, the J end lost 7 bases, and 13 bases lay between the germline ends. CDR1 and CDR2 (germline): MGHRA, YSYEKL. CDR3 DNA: TGCGCCAGCAGCCAAGAATCAGGGTTTAAGCAGCCCCAGCATTTT. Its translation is CASSQESGFKQPQHF.

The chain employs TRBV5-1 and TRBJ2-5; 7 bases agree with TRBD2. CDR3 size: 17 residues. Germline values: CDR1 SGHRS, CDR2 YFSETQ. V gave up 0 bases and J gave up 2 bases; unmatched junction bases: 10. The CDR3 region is CASSLGGGRLRQETQYF. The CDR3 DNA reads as TGCGCCAGCAGCTTGGGGGGGGGACGCCTGAGACAAGAGACCCAGTACTTC.

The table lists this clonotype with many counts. The CDR3 DNA reads as TGTGCCAGCAGTTTAGGTCGTTGGGCGGCCCGAGGCTCCTACGAGCAGTACTTC. This translates into CASSLGRWAARGSYEQYF. V is TRBV12-3 or TRBV12-4 and J is TRBJ2-7; D gene uncertain. Deletions cut 1 base from V and 0 bases from J, with 19 bases between. The CDR3 is 18 residues long.

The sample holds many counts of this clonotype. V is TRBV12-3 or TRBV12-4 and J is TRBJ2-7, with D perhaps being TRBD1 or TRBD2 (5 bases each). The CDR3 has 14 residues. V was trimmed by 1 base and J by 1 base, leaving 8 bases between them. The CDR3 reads CASSLVGGSYEQYF. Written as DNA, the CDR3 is TGTGCCAGCAGTTTAGTTGGGGGTTCCTACGAGCAGTACTTC.

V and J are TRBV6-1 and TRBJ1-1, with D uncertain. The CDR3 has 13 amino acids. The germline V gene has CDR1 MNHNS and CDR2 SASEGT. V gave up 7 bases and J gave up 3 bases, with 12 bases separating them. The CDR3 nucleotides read TGTGCCAGCACCCTCGAGGCCTACACTGAAGCTTTCTTT. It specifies CASTLEAYTEAFF.

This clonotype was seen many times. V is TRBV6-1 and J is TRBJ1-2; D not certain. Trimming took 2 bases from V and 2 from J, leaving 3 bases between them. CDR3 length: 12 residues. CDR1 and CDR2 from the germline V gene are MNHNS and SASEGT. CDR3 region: CASSEWNYGYTF. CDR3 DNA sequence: TGTGCCAGCAGTGAATGGAACTATGGCTACACCTTC.

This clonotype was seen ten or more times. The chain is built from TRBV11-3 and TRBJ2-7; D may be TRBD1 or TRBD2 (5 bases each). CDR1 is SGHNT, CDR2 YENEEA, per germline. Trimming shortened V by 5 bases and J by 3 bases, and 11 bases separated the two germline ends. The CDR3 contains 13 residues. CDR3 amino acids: CASSPGPFYEQYF. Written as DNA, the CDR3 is TGTGCCAGCAGCCCGGGACCCTTCTACGAGCAGTACTTC.

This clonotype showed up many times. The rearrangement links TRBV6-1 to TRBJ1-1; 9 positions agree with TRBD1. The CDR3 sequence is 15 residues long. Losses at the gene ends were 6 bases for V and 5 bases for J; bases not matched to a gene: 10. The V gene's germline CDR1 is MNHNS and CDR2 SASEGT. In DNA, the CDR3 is TGTGCCAGCAGGCCTCCGGGACAGGGTGTTACTGAAGCTTTCTTT. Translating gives CASRPPGQGVTEAFF.

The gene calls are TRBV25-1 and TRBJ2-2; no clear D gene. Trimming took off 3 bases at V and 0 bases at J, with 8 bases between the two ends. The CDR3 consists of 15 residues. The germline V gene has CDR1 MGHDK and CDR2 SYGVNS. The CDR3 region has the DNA TGTGCCAGCAGTGACCCTGGACCGAACACCGGGGAGCTGTTTTTT. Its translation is CASSDPGPNTGELFF.

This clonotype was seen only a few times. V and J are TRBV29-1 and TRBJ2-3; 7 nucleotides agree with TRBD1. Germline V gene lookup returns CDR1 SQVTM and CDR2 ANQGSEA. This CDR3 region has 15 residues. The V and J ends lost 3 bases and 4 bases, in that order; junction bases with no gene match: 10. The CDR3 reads CSVDSLWQGADTQYF. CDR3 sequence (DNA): TGCAGCGTTGATAGCCTATGGCAGGGGGCAGATACGCAGTATTTT.

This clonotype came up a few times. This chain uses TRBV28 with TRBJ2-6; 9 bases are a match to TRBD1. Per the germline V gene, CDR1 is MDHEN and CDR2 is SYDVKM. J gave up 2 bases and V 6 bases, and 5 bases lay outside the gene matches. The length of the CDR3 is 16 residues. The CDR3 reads CASRKQGATGANVLTF. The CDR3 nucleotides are TGTGCCAGCAGAAAACAGGGGGCGACTGGGGCCAACGTCCTGACTTTC. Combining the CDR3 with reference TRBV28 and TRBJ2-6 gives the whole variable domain DVKVTQSSRYLVKRTGEKVFLECVQDMDHENMFWYRQDPGLGLRLIYFSYDVKMKEKGDIPEGYSVSREKKERFSLILESASTNQTSMYLCASRKQGATGANVLTFGAGSRLTVL.

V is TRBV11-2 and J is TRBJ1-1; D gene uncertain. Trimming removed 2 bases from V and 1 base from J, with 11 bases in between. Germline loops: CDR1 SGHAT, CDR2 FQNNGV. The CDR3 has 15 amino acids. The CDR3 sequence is CASSLRVGSNTEAFF. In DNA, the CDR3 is TGTGCCAGCAGCTTACGGGTCGGATCGAACACTGAAGCTTTCTTT.

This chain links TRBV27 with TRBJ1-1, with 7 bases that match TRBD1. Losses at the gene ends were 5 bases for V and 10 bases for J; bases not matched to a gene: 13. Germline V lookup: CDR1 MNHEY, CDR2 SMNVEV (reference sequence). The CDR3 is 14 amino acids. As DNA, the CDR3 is TGTGCCAGCAGTCCCCGGGGGGACCAGGGGGGAGCTTTCTTT. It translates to CASSPRGDQGGAFF.

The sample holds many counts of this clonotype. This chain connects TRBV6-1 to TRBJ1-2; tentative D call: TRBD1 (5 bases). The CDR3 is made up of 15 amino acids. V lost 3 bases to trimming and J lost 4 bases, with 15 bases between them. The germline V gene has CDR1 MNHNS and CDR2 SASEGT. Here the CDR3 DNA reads TGTGCCAGCAGTGAGGGTTACAGGAGGGGCTATGGCTACACCTTC. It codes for CASSEGYRRGYGYTF.

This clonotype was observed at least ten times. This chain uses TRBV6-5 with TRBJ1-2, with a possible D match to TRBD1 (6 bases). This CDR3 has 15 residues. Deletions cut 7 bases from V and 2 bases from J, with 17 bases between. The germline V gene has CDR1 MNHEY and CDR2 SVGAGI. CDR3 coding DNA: TGTGCCAGCACTCGGGGGGGGGGCGTCAACTATGGCTACACCTTC. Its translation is CASTRGGGVNYGYTF.

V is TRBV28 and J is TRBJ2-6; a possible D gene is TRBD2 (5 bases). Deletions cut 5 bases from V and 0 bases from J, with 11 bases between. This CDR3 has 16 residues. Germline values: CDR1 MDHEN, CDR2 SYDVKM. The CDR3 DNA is TGTGCCAGCAGTCCCGCCGGGAACTCTGGGGCCAACGTCCTGACTTTC. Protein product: CASSPAGNSGANVLTF. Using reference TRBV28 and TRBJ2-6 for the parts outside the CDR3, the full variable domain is DVKVTQSSRYLVKRTGEKVFLECVQDMDHENMFWYRQDPGLGLRLIYFSYDVKMKEKGDIPEGYSVSREKKERFSLILESASTNQTSMYLCASSPAGNSGANVLTFGAGSRLTVL.